This T cell receptor beta chain derives from a study of blood T cell repertoires in COVID-19. It was during active infection that Seattle patients were enrolled and then longitudinally followed. Some clones are missing from TCRdb's copy, which holds only in-frame ones; the method was immunoSEQ multiplex PCR. In the table there are fewer than 350,000 clones, about 93% of which are singletons. Germline V gene data show CDR1 as LNHDA and CDR2 as SQIVND (reference sequence). V lost 7 bases and J lost 3, with 24 bases in between. CDR3 size: 17 residues. The chain couples TRBV19 to TRBJ1-1; D is ambiguous. Sample: peripheral blood. The source of this sequence is a woman in her twenties or thirties with COVID-19, enrolled during active disease. DNA for the CDR3: TGTGCCAGTACCACAATAGGACTTCGGCGGGGAGACACTGAAGCTTTCTTT. Its translation is CASTTIGLRRGDTEAFF.